This is a list of T cell receptor beta chains from one sample in a study of T cell responses to AZD1222 COVID-19 vaccine. The protocol was immunoSEQ multiplex PCR, while the TCRdb copy is restricted to in-frame clones and leaves out a portion. The data hold more than 150,000 clones, with roughly 91% observed a single time. The source material was peripheral blood, sampled on day 0 of AZD1222 vaccination. These receptors were collected from an adult in good health. The CDR3 runs from the conserved cysteine through the conserved F or W. The order of the fields is D gene, clone size, J gene, V gene, CDR3 protein, CDR3 DNA. D genes are given only for firm matches. For some rows the clone size is stated as once, few or many, or as a class when expanded; others skip it.

d_call: NA; clone_size: NA; j_call: TRBJ2-1; v_call: TRBV11-2; cdr3_aa: CASSLRPGVGSDNEQFF; cdr3_nt: TGTGCCAGCAGCCTGAGGCCCGGTGTGGGGTCCGACAATGAGCAGTTCTTC
d_call: TRBD1; clone_size: NA; j_call: TRBJ1-6; v_call: TRBV4-3; cdr3_aa: CASSPGRGRRNSPLHF; cdr3_nt: TGCGCCAGCAGCCCTGGTAGGGGGCGGCGTAATTCACCCCTCCACTTT
d_call: NA; clone_size: NA; j_call: TRBJ2-7; v_call: TRBV5-4; cdr3_aa: CASSSDRDYEQYF; cdr3_nt: TGTGCCAGCAGCTCCGACAGAGACTACGAGCAGTACTTC
d_call: TRBD1; clone_size: NA; j_call: TRBJ2-3; v_call: TRBV6-4; cdr3_aa: CASSERGQESTDTQYF; cdr3_nt: TGTGCCAGCAGTGAGAGAGGACAGGAAAGCACAGATACGCAGTATTTT
d_call: TRBD2; clone_size: few; j_call: TRBJ2-2; v_call: TRBV18; cdr3_aa: CASSPAGAGAGELFF; cdr3_nt: TGTGCCAGCTCACCCGCGGGAGCGGGGGCCGGGGAGCTGTTTTTT
d_call: NA; clone_size: NA; j_call: TRBJ1-3; v_call: TRBV4-3; cdr3_aa: CASSQEWGLSGNTIYF; cdr3_nt: TGCGCCAGCAGCCAAGAATGGGGCCTCTCTGGAAACACCATATATTTT
d_call: NA; clone_size: NA; j_call: TRBJ1-3; v_call: TRBV7-2; cdr3_aa: CASSLDRETGNTIYF; cdr3_nt: TGTGCCAGCAGCTTAGACCGAGAAACTGGAAACACCATATATTTT
d_call: TRBD2; clone_size: NA; j_call: TRBJ2-7; v_call: TRBV10-2; cdr3_aa: CASSEPRREYEQYF; cdr3_nt: TGCGCCAGCAGTGAACCGAGGCGGGAGTACGAGCAGTACTTC
d_call: TRBD2; clone_size: NA; j_call: TRBJ2-1; v_call: TRBV9; cdr3_aa: CASSVSPGLAGEHEQFF; cdr3_nt: TGTGCCAGCAGCGTTAGCCCGGGACTAGCGGGGGAACATGAGCAGTTCTTC
d_call: NA; clone_size: NA; j_call: TRBJ2-7; v_call: TRBV7-3; cdr3_aa: CASSSYGTSYEQYF; cdr3_nt: TGTGCCAGCAGCTCGTACGGTACCTCCTACGAGCAGTACTTC
d_call: TRBD1; clone_size: NA; j_call: TRBJ2-7; v_call: TRBV29-1; cdr3_aa: CSVGDGQGGYEQYF; cdr3_nt: TGCAGCGTTGGGGACGGACAGGGGGGCTACGAGCAGTACTTC
d_call: NA; clone_size: few; j_call: TRBJ1-2; v_call: TRBV5-4; cdr3_aa: CASRLYGSDYGYTF; cdr3_nt: TGTGCCAGCCGACTTTACGGTTCTGACTATGGCTACACCTTC
d_call: NA; clone_size: NA; j_call: TRBJ2-3; v_call: TRBV7-3; cdr3_aa: CASSSQGSAGTDTQYF; cdr3_nt: TGTGCCAGCAGCTCCCAAGGATCTGCTGGCACAGATACGCAGTATTTT
d_call: NA; clone_size: NA; j_call: TRBJ1-1; v_call: TRBV27; cdr3_aa: CASSLGRGVGNTEAFF; cdr3_nt: TGTGCCAGCAGTTTAGGTAGAGGGGTGGGGAACACTGAAGCTTTCTTT
d_call: TRBD2; clone_size: once; j_call: TRBJ2-3; v_call: TRBV19; cdr3_aa: CASSARLAGETDTQYF; cdr3_nt: TGTGCCAGTAGTGCTCGACTAGCGGGTGAAACAGATACGCAGTATTTT
d_call: NA; clone_size: NA; j_call: TRBJ2-3; v_call: TRBV5-1; cdr3_aa: CASSTRPRGDTQYF; cdr3_nt: TGCGCCAGCAGCACAAGACCCCGGGGAGATACGCAGTATTTT
d_call: NA; clone_size: NA; j_call: TRBJ1-2; v_call: TRBV4-2; cdr3_aa: CASSQGGNAGDGYTF; cdr3_nt: TGTGCCAGCAGCCAAGGAGGAAACGCAGGGGATGGCTACACCTTC
d_call: TRBD2; clone_size: NA; j_call: TRBJ2-7; v_call: TRBV28; cdr3_aa: CASSLGIAGGTEQYF; cdr3_nt: TGTGCCAGCAGTTTGGGAATAGCGGGAGGGACCGAGCAGTACTTC
d_call: NA; clone_size: NA; j_call: TRBJ1-5; v_call: TRBV6-2/TRBV6-3; cdr3_aa: CASSPGQYSNQPQHF; cdr3_nt: TGTGCCAGCAGCCCCGGACAATATAGCAATCAGCCCCAGCATTTT
d_call: TRBD2; clone_size: NA; j_call: TRBJ2-1; v_call: TRBV24-1; cdr3_aa: CATSDEAGGGYNEQFF; cdr3_nt: TGTGCCACCAGTGACGAAGCGGGAGGGGGCTACAATGAGCAGTTCTTC
d_call: NA; clone_size: NA; j_call: TRBJ1-4; v_call: TRBV19; cdr3_aa: CASSKPRDVRYEKLFF; cdr3_nt: TGTGCCAGTAGTAAACCGCGAGACGTTCGGTACGAAAAACTGTTTTTT
d_call: NA; clone_size: NA; j_call: TRBJ1-1; v_call: TRBV27; cdr3_aa: CASSLSRASEAFF; cdr3_nt: TGTGCCAGCAGTTTATCGCGAGCCTCTGAAGCTTTCTTT
d_call: NA; clone_size: NA; j_call: TRBJ2-2; v_call: TRBV19; cdr3_aa: CASTVSGNTGELFF; cdr3_nt: TGTGCCAGTACTGTTAGCGGGAACACCGGGGAGCTGTTTTTT
d_call: TRBD1; clone_size: NA; j_call: TRBJ1-1; v_call: TRBV7-6; cdr3_aa: CASARGAVQNTEAFF; cdr3_nt: TGTGCCAGCGCCAGGGGGGCAGTTCAGAACACTGAAGCTTTCTTT
d_call: TRBD2; clone_size: NA; j_call: TRBJ2-1; v_call: TRBV9; cdr3_aa: CASSPGQRGGFHNEQFF; cdr3_nt: TGTGCCAGCAGCCCGGGCCAGCGGGGGGGCTTTCACAATGAGCAGTTCTTC
d_call: NA; clone_size: NA; j_call: TRBJ1-4; v_call: TRBV28; cdr3_aa: CASSLSAVNEKLFF; cdr3_nt: TGTGCCAGCAGTTTGAGTGCGGTGAATGAAAAACTGTTTTTT
d_call: NA; clone_size: few; j_call: TRBJ2-7; v_call: TRBV29-1; cdr3_aa: CSAFLGGTNTYEQYF; cdr3_nt: TGCAGCGCTTTCCTCGGAGGAACCAACACCTACGAGCAGTACTTC
d_call: TRBD1; clone_size: NA; j_call: TRBJ1-6; v_call: TRBV5-4; cdr3_aa: CASSTRDRYNSPLHF; cdr3_nt: TGTGCCAGCAGCACTCGGGACAGATATAATTCACCCCTCCACTTT
d_call: NA; clone_size: NA; j_call: TRBJ2-7; v_call: TRBV5-5; cdr3_aa: CASSRDAGKNYEQYF; cdr3_nt: TGTGCCAGCAGCCGCGACGCGGGGAAAAACTACGAGCAGTACTTC
d_call: NA; clone_size: NA; j_call: TRBJ1-6; v_call: TRBV6-1; cdr3_aa: CASSERTVGSLLHF; cdr3_nt: TGTGCCAGCAGTGAACGGACGGTGGGCAGTCTCCTCCACTTT
d_call: NA; clone_size: NA; j_call: TRBJ2-2; v_call: TRBV18; cdr3_aa: CASSPNTGELFF; cdr3_nt: TGTGCCAGCTCACCGAACACCGGGGAGCTGTTTTTT
d_call: TRBD2; clone_size: NA; j_call: TRBJ2-3; v_call: TRBV4-1; cdr3_aa: CASSQEGLAGGDTQYF; cdr3_nt: TGCGCCAGCAGCCAAGAAGGGCTAGCGGGGGGAGATACGCAGTATTTT
d_call: TRBD2; clone_size: NA; j_call: TRBJ2-2; v_call: TRBV9; cdr3_aa: CASSAGGLAMYTGELFF; cdr3_nt: TGTGCCAGCAGCGCAGGGGGACTAGCGATGTACACCGGGGAGCTGTTTTTT
d_call: NA; clone_size: NA; j_call: TRBJ1-1; v_call: TRBV5-8; cdr3_aa: CASSLVRGAFTEAFF; cdr3_nt: TGTGCCAGCAGCTTGGTTCGGGGGGCTTTCACTGAAGCTTTCTTT
d_call: NA; clone_size: once; j_call: TRBJ1-4; v_call: TRBV7-6; cdr3_aa: CASSRATNEKLFF; cdr3_nt: TGTGCCAGCAGCCGCGCAACTAATGAAAAACTGTTTTTT
d_call: TRBD1; clone_size: NA; j_call: TRBJ2-5; v_call: TRBV15; cdr3_aa: CATSREGRGQETQYF; cdr3_nt: TGTGCCACCAGCAGAGAAGGCAGGGGGCAAGAGACCCAGTACTTC
d_call: NA; clone_size: few; j_call: TRBJ2-7; v_call: TRBV5-1; cdr3_aa: CASSLDLSYEQYF; cdr3_nt: TGCGCCAGCAGCTTGGACCTCTCCTACGAGCAGTACTTC
d_call: TRBD1; clone_size: NA; j_call: TRBJ2-1; v_call: TRBV7-3; cdr3_aa: CASSLKGTGGNEQFF; cdr3_nt: TGTGCCAGCAGCTTAAAAGGGACAGGGGGCAATGAGCAGTTCTTC
d_call: TRBD1; clone_size: NA; j_call: TRBJ2-7; v_call: TRBV3-1/TRBV3-2; cdr3_aa: CASSQGPGQGPFEQYF; cdr3_nt: TGTGCCAGCAGCCAAGGTCCGGGACAGGGGCCTTTTGAGCAGTACTTC
d_call: TRBD1; clone_size: once; j_call: TRBJ2-1; v_call: TRBV11-2; cdr3_aa: CASRIPGTGDNEQFF; cdr3_nt: TGTGCCAGCAGGATCCCCGGGACAGGGGATAATGAGCAGTTCTTC
d_call: TRBD1; clone_size: once; j_call: TRBJ1-2; v_call: TRBV28; cdr3_aa: CASSLYDGQENYGYTF; cdr3_nt: TGTGCCAGCAGTTTGTACGACGGACAGGAAAACTATGGCTACACCTTC
d_call: NA; clone_size: NA; j_call: TRBJ2-7; v_call: TRBV4-1; cdr3_aa: CASSLGTGTYEQYF; cdr3_nt: TGCGCCAGCAGCCTTGGGACGGGTACCTACGAGCAGTACTTC
d_call: TRBD2; clone_size: NA; j_call: TRBJ2-3; v_call: TRBV24-1; cdr3_aa: CATSDLGAGGPADTQYF; cdr3_nt: TGTGCCACCAGTGATTTGGGGGCGGGAGGGCCAGCAGATACGCAGTATTTT
d_call: TRBD1; clone_size: NA; j_call: TRBJ1-1; v_call: TRBV13; cdr3_aa: CASSDRGSARDTEAFF; cdr3_nt: TGTGCCAGCAGCGACAGGGGATCGGCTAGGGACACTGAAGCTTTCTTT